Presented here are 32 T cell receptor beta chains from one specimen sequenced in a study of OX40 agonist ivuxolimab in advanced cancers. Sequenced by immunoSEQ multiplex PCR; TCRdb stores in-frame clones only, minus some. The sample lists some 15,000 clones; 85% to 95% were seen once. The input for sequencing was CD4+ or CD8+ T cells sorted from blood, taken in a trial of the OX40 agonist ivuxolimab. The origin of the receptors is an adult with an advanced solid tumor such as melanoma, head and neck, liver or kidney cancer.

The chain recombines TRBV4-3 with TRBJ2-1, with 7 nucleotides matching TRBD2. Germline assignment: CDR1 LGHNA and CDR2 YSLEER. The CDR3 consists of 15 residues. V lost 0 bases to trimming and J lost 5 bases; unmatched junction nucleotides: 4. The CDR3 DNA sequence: TGCGCCAGCAGCCAAGATGTCGCGGGAGACAATGAGCAGTTCTTC. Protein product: CASSQDVAGDNEQFF.

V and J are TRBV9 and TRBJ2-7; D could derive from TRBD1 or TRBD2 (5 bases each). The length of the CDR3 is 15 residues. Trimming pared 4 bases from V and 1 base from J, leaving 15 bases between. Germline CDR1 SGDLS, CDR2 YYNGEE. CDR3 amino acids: CASSQKGGGSYEQYF. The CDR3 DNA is TGTGCCAGCAGCCAGAAGGGTGGGGGTTCCTACGAGCAGTACTTC.

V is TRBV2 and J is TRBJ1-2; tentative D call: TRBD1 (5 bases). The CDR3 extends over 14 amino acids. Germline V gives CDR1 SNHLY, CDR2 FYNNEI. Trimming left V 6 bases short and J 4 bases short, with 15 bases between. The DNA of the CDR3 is TGTGCCAGCAGGGGGGAGAGGGTTGCCTATGGCTACACCTTC. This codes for CASRGERVAYGYTF.

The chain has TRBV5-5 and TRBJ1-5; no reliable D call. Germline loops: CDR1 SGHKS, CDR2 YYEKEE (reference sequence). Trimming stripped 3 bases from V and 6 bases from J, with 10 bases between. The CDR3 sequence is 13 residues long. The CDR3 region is CASSSLGTQPQHF. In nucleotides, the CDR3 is TGTGCCAGCAGCTCGCTGGGCACTCAGCCCCAGCATTTT.

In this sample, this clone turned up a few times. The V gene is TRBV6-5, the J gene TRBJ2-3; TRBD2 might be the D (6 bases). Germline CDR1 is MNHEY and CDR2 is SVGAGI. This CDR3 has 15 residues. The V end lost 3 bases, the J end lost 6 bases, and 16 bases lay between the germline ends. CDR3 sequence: CASSYGMRRVDTQYF. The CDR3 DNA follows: TGTGCCAGCAGTTATGGGATGCGGAGGGTGGATACGCAGTATTTT.

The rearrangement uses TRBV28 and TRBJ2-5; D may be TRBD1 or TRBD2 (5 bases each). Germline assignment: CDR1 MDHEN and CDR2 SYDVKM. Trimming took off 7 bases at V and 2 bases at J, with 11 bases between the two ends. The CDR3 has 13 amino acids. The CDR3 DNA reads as TGTGCCAGCACCGGGGCCGTTCAAGAGACCCAGTACTTC. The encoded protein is CASTGAVQETQYF.

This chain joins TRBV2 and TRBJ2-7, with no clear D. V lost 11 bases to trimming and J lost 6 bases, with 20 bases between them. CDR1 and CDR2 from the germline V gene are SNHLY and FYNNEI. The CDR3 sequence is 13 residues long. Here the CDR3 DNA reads TGTGCCCTATACCAGCCCCGGGTGGGCGAGCAGTACTTC. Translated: CALYQPRVGEQYF.

CDR3 DNA sequence: TGTGCCAGCAGCCCCAGCGGGGGGATGGAAGGCTACACCTTC. This encodes CASSPSGGMEGYTF. The chain carries TRBV7-9 and TRBJ1-2; perhaps TRBD1 as D (5 bases). Between the trimmed V and J ends, which lost 5 bases and 8 bases, there was a span of 18 bases. Germline CDR1 reads SEHNR; CDR2 reads FQNEAQ (reference sequence). The CDR3 contains 14 residues.

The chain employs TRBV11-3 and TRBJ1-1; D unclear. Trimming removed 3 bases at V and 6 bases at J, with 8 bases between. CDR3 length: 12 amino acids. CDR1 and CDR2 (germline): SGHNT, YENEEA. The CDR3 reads CASSFGAPEAFF. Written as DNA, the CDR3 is TGTGCCAGCAGCTTTGGTGCCCCTGAAGCTTTCTTT.

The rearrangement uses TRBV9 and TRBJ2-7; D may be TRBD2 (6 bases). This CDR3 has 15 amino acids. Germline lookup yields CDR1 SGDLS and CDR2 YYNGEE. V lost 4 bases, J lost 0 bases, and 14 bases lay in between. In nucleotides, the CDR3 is TGTGCCAGCAGCTCCAGCGGGTCGAGCTCCTACGAGCAGTACTTC. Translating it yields CASSSSGSSSYEQYF.

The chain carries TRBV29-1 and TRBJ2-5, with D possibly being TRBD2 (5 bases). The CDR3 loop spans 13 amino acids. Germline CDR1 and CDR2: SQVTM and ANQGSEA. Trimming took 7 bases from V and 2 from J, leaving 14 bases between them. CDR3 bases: TGCAGCGGTGAGGGCGGATTACAAGAGACCCAGTACTTC. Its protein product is CSGEGGLQETQYF.

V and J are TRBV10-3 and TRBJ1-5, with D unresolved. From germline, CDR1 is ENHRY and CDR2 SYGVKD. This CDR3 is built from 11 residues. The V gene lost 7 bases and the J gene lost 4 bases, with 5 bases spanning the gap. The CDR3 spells CAIIPNQPQHF. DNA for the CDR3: TGTGCCATCATCCCAAATCAGCCCCAGCATTTT.

For the CDR3, the DNA is TGCAGCGTCGGACAGGGACGTTCCTACGAGCAGTACTTC. It translates to CSVGQGRSYEQYF. The chain combines TRBV29-1 with TRBJ2-7; TRBD1 agrees at 8 bases. V was clipped by 6 bases and J by 1 base; unmatched bases: 5. The CDR3 consists of 13 residues. CDR1 is SQVTM and CDR2 is ANQGSEA in the germline V gene.

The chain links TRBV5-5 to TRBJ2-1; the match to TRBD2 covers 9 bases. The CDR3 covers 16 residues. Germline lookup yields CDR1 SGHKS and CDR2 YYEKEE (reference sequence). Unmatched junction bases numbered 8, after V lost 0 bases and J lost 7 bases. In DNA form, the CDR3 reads TGTGCCAGCAGCTTGGGTGGATTAGCGGGAGTGAATGAGCAGTTCTTC. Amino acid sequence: CASSLGGLAGVNEQFF.

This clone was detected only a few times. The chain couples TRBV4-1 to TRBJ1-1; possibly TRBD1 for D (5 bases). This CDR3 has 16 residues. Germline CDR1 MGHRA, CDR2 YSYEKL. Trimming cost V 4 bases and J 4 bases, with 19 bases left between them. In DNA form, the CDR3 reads TGCGCCAGCAGCCCTCTAAGGGGACCAGGGTTCACTGAAGCTTTCTTT. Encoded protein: CASSPLRGPGFTEAFF.

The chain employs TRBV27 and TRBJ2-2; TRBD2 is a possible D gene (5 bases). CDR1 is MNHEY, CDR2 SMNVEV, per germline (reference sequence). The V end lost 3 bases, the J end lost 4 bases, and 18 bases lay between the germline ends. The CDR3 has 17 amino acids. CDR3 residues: CASSLSSLFALTGELFF. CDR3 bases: TGTGCCAGCAGTTTGTCTAGCCTTTTTGCCCTCACCGGGGAGCTGTTTTTT.

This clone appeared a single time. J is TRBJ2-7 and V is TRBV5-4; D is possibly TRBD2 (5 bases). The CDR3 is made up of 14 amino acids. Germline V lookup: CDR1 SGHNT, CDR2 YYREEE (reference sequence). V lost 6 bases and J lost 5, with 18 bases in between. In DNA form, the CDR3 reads TGTGCCAGCAACCAAGGATCTCTGGGAGACGAGCAGTACTTC. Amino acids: CASNQGSLGDEQYF.

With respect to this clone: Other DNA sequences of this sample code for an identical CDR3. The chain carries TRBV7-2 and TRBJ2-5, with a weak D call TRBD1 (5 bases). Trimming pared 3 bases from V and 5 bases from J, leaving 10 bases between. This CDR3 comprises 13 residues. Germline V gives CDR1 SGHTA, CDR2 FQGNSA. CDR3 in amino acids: CASSLGLRETQYF. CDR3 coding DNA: TGTGCCAGCAGCTTGGGGCTTAGGGAGACCCAGTACTTC.

CDR3 residues: CASSEMSRGGPYNEQFF. The CDR3 DNA is TGTGCCAGCAGTGAAATGAGTAGGGGGGGGCCCTACAATGAGCAGTTCTTC. J is TRBJ2-1 and V is TRBV6-1; perhaps TRBD2 as D (7 bases). V lost 2 bases and J lost 2, with 16 bases in between. Germline-derived CDR1 and CDR2 are MNHNS and SASEGT. The CDR3 extends over 17 amino acids.

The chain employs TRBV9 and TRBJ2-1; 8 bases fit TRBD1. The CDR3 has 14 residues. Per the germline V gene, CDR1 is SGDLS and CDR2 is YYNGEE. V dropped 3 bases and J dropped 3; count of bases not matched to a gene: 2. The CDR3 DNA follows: TGTGCCAGCAGCGCTACAGGGGGCTACAATGAGCAGTTCTTC. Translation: CASSATGGYNEQFF. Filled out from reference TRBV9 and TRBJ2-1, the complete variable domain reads DSGVTQTPKHLITATGQRVTLRCSPRSGDLSVYWYQQSLDQGLQFLIQYYNGEERAKGNILERFSAQQFPDLHSELNLSSLELGDSALYFCASSATGGYNEQFFGPGTRLTVL.

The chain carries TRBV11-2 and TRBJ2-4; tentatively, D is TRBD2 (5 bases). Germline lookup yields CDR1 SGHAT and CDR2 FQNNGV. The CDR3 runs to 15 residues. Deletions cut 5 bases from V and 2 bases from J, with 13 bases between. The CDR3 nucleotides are TGTGCCAGCAGCCCCTCCCCGGGATCCAAAAACATTCAGTACTTC. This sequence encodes CASSPSPGSKNIQYF.

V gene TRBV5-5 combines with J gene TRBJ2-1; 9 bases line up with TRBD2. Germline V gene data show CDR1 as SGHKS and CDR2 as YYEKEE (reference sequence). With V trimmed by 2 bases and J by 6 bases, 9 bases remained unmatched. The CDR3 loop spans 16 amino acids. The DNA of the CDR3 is TGTGCCAGCAGCTTTGGGTTGGCTAGCGGGGCCAATGAGCAGTTCTTC. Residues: CASSFGLASGANEQFF.

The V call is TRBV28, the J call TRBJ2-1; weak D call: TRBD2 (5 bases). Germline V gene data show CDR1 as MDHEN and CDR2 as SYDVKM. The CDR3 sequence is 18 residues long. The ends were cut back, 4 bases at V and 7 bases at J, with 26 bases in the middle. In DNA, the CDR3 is TGTGCCAGCAGTTCCCCCCCACAACACGGGATTAGTCGGAATGAGCAGTTCTTC. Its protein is CASSSPPQHGISRNEQFF.

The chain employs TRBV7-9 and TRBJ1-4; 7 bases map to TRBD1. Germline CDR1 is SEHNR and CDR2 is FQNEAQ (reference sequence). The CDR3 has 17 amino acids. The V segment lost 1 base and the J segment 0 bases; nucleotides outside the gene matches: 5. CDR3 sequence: CASSLVQGQTTNEKLFF. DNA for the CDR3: TGTGCCAGCAGCTTAGTGCAGGGACAGACAACTAATGAAAAACTGTTTTTT.

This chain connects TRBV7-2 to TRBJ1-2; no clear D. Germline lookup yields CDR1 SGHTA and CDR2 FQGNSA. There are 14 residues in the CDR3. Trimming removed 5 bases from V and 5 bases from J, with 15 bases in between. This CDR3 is CASSLNGRSYGYTF. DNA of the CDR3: TGTGCCAGCAGCCTAAACGGACGGTCTTATGGCTACACCTTC. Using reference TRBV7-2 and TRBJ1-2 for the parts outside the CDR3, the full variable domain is GAGVSQSPSNKVTEKGKDVELRCDPISGHTALYWYRQSLGQGLEFLIYFQGNSAPDKSGLPSDRFSAERTGGSVSTLTIQRTQQEDSAVYLCASSLNGRSYGYTFGSGTRLTVV.

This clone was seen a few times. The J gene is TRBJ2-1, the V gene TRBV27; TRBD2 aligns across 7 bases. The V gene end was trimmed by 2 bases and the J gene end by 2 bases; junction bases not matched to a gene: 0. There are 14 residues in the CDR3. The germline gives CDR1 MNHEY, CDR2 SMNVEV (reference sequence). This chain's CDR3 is CASSLGGAYNEQFF. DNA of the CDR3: TGTGCCAGCAGTTTAGGGGGGGCCTACAATGAGCAGTTCTTC.

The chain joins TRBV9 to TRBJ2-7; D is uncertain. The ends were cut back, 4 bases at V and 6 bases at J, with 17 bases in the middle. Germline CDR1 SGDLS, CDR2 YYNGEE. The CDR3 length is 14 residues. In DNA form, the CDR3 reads TGTGCCAGCAGCCCACAGTCAATCCCCTCCGAGCAGTACTTC. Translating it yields CASSPQSIPSEQYF.

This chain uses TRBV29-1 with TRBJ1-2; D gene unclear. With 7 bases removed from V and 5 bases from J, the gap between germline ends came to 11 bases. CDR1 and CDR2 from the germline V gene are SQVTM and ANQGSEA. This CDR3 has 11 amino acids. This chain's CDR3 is CSAPVGYGYTF. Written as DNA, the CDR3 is TGCAGCGCACCAGTCGGGTATGGCTACACCTTC.

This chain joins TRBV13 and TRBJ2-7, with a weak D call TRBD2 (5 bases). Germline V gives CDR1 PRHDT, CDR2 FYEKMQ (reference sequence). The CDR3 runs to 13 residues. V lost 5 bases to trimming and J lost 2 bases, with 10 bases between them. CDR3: CASSGGGPYEQYF. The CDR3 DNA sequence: TGTGCCAGCAGCGGAGGAGGCCCCTACGAGCAGTACTTC.

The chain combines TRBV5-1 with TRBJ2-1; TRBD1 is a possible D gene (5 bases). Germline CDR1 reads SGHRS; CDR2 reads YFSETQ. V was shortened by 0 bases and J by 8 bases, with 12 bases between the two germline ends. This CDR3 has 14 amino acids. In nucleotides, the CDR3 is TGCGCCAGCAGCTTGGTGGCTACCAGGGATGAGCAGTTCTTC. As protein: CASSLVATRDEQFF.

This CDR3 is CASSLGGRVNNEQFF. The CDR3 DNA sequence: TGTGCCAGCAGCTTAGGCGGGAGAGTCAACAATGAGCAGTTCTTC. The chain combines TRBV11-3 with TRBJ2-1, with 7 positions matching TRBD2. Germline CDR1 and CDR2: SGHNT and YENEEA. The CDR3 has 15 amino acids. Trimming took 1 base from V and 5 from J; bases not matched to a gene: 5.

The CDR3 region is CASSPRGSGRANEQFF. CDR3 nucleotides: TGTGCCAGCAGTCCTCGGGGTAGCGGGAGGGCCAATGAGCAGTTCTTC. The V call is TRBV11-3, the J call TRBJ2-1, with TRBD2 matching 11 bases. Germline CDR1 reads SGHNT; CDR2 reads YENEEA. This CDR3 is 16 amino acids long. Unmatched junction bases numbered 10, after V lost 6 bases and J lost 6 bases.